Each of the 24 T cell receptor beta chains below was sequenced from the same sample in a study of PD-1 blockade in mismatch repair-deficient tumors. The table came from immunoSEQ multiplex PCR; TCRdb's copy has only in-frame clones and leaves some out. Among roughly 79,000 clones listed, approximately 80% were seen once. Source: peripheral blood, taken 44 weeks after starting pembrolizumab. The source of these receptors is an adult with mismatch repair-deficient cancer.

V gene TRBV5-1 combines with J gene TRBJ2-7; 8 bases match TRBD2. Trimming removed 0 bases from V and 7 bases from J; junction bases left unmatched: 9. Germline V gene sequence: CDR1 SGHRS, CDR2 YFSETQ. The CDR3 totals 15 residues. DNA of the CDR3: TGCGCCAGCAGCTTGGAAGGGTGGGCGGGAGGAGAGCAGTACTTC. Encoded protein: CASSLEGWAGGEQYF.

V is TRBV30 and J is TRBJ2-7; D possibly corresponds to TRBD2 (5 bases). The CDR3 sequence is 12 residues long. CDR1 and CDR2 from the germline V gene are GTSNPN and SVGIG (reference sequence). The germline V and J ends were trimmed by 3 bases and 4 bases, with 10 bases remaining between them. The CDR3 sequence is CAWRPGTYEQYF. Written as DNA, the CDR3 is TGTGCCTGGAGACCGGGAACATACGAGCAGTACTTC.

This chain joins TRBV5-1 and TRBJ2-1, with D perhaps TRBD2 (5 bases). The CDR3 has 14 amino acids. The germline gives CDR1 SGHRS, CDR2 YFSETQ. Trimming cost V 4 bases and J 0 bases, with 8 bases left between them. CDR3 sequence reads: CASSTDSSYNEQFF. CDR3 bases: TGCGCCAGCAGCACGGACTCCTCCTACAATGAGCAGTTCTTC. Full variable domain (missing parts from reference TRBV5-1 and TRBJ2-1): KAGVTQTPRYLIKTRGQQVTLSCSPISGHRSVSWYQQTPGQGLQFLFEYFSETQRNKGNFPGRFSGRQFSNSRSEMNVSTLELGDSALYLCASSTDSSYNEQFFGPGTRLTVL.

The sample holds one count of this clone. J is TRBJ2-2 and V is TRBV6-5, with a tentative D call TRBD1 (5 bases). The CDR3 is made up of 14 amino acids. Germline loops: CDR1 MNHEY, CDR2 SVGAGI. V gave up 2 bases and J gave up 6 bases, with 10 bases separating them. Here the CDR3 DNA reads TGTGCCAGCAGTTACGGGGCAGGGCCCGGGGAGCTGTTTTTT. This sequence encodes CASSYGAGPGELFF.

The V gene is TRBV19, the J gene TRBJ2-7; D perhaps matches TRBD2 (6 bases). The V end lost 1 base, the J end lost 2 bases, and 9 bases lay between the germline ends. The CDR3 has 14 residues. The germline gives CDR1 LNHDA, CDR2 SQIVND (reference sequence). CDR3 in DNA: TGTGCCAGTAGTATAGGATGGGAGGCCTACGAGCAGTACTTC. Its translation: CASSIGWEAYEQYF. Full variable domain (remainder filled in from reference TRBV19 and TRBJ2-7): DGGITQSPKYLFRKEGQNVTLSCEQNLNHDAMYWYRQDPGQGLRLIYYSQIVNDFQKGDIAEGYSVSREKKESFPLTVTSAQKNPTAFYLCASSIGWEAYEQYFGPGTRLTVT.

The CDR3 region is CASSFRGSGYEQYF. CDR3 coding DNA: TGTGCCAGCAGCTTCCGCGGGAGTGGCTACGAGCAGTACTTC. The V gene is TRBV11-3, the J gene TRBJ2-7, with 7 bases aligning to TRBD2. The V and J ends lost 3 bases and 3 bases, in that order; junction bases with no gene match: 5. Germline lookup yields CDR1 SGHNT and CDR2 YENEEA. The CDR3 sequence is 14 residues long.

This clone showed up just once. The chain joins TRBV7-8 to TRBJ1-3; no clear D gene. The CDR3 is 15 amino acids. The germline V and J ends were trimmed by 1 base and 1 base, with 8 bases remaining between them. The germline gives CDR1 SGHVS, CDR2 FQNEAQ. The CDR3 DNA reads TGTGCCAGCAGCTTAGGTCGGCTTTCTGGAAACACCATATATTTT. Its translation: CASSLGRLSGNTIYF.

This clone was picked up one time. V gene TRBV7-9 combines with J gene TRBJ2-1, with D possibly being TRBD2 (5 bases). V was trimmed by 6 bases and J by 14 bases, leaving 14 bases between them. Germline assignment: CDR1 SEHNR and CDR2 FQNEAQ (reference sequence). The CDR3 has 11 residues. CDR3 amino acids: CASRSTREKFF. As DNA, the CDR3 is TGTGCCAGCAGATCAACTAGGGAGAAGTTCTTC.

This CDR3 is CASSHPGGADTQYF. For the CDR3, the DNA is TGTGCCAGCAGTCACCCGGGAGGCGCAGATACGCAGTATTTT. The chain is built from TRBV2 and TRBJ2-3; 7 positions agree with TRBD2. The CDR3 length is 14 residues. The junction had 6 bases not matched to a gene; V was cut back by 5 bases and J by 4 bases. Germline V gene lookup returns CDR1 SNHLY and CDR2 FYNNEI.

There are a few counts of this clone. The chain recombines TRBV5-4 with TRBJ2-7; TRBD2 matches 10 bases. CDR1 and CDR2 (germline): SGHNT, YYREEE (reference sequence). Trimming at V came to 2 bases and at J to 3 bases, leaving 5 bases not matched to a gene. This CDR3 is built from 15 residues. This CDR3 reads CASSFTGTSVYEQYF. The CDR3 DNA reads as TGTGCCAGCAGCTTTACCGGGACTAGCGTCTACGAGCAGTACTTC.

The chain combines TRBV7-9 with TRBJ2-2, with 12 bases identical to TRBD2. The CDR3 extends over 16 amino acids. Trimming at V came to 9 bases and at J to 4 bases, leaving 9 bases not matched to a gene. Germline V gene lookup returns CDR1 SEHNR and CDR2 FQNEAQ (reference sequence). The CDR3 region is CASKLAGGLSTGELFF. DNA for the CDR3: TGTGCCAGTAAACTAGCGGGAGGACTGAGCACCGGGGAGCTGTTTTTT.

The V call is TRBV6-6, the J call TRBJ1-5; D perhaps matches TRBD1 (6 bases). V dropped 6 bases and J dropped 2 bases, with 11 bases sitting between them. The length of the CDR3 is 14 residues. Germline values: CDR1 MNHNY, CDR2 SVGAGI (reference sequence). The CDR3 sequence: CASSSDSGNQPQHF. The CDR3 DNA follows: TGTGCCAGCAGCTCGGACAGCGGCAATCAGCCCCAGCATTTT.

The chain couples TRBV6-1 to TRBJ2-7; 8 positions match TRBD1. Unmatched junction bases numbered 10, after V lost 6 bases and J lost 6 bases. Germline assignment: CDR1 MNHNS and CDR2 SASEGT. The CDR3 extends over 14 amino acids. CDR3 sequence: CASRLGQGSREQYF. The CDR3 DNA reads as TGTGCCAGCAGACTCGGACAGGGTAGTCGCGAGCAGTACTTC.

The CDR3 region has the DNA TGCGCCACCACAGAGAACTACGAGCAGTACTTC. Its translation: CATTENYEQYF. The V call is TRBV10-2, the J call TRBJ2-7, with D uncertain. Between the trimmed V and J ends, which lost 10 bases and 3 bases, there was a span of 10 bases. The CDR3 loop spans 11 amino acids. Looked up from germline, CDR1 is WSHSY and CDR2 is SAAADI.

V is TRBV9 and J is TRBJ2-7, with 15 bases matching TRBD2. In germline, CDR1 is SGDLS, CDR2 YYNGEE. The junction had 10 bases not matched to a gene; V was cut back by 4 bases and J by 5 bases. The CDR3 has 17 residues. CDR3 residues: CASSTGLAGGRVDEQYF. CDR3 nucleotide sequence: TGTGCCAGCAGCACCGGACTAGCGGGAGGGCGGGTGGACGAGCAGTACTTC.

The CDR3 is CSVGFWGRDYEQYF. DNA of the CDR3: TGCAGCGTTGGGTTCTGGGGCCGAGACTACGAGCAGTACTTC. The V gene is TRBV29-1, the J gene TRBJ2-7; perhaps TRBD1 as D (5 bases). The CDR3 consists of 14 residues. In germline, CDR1 is SQVTM, CDR2 ANQGSEA. V was clipped by 4 bases and J by 3 bases, with 16 bases between them.

V is TRBV5-5 and J is TRBJ1-1; 8 bases are a match to TRBD1. J was trimmed by 3 bases and V by 4 bases; bases with no gene match: 5. The germline CDR1 and CDR2 sequences are SGHKS and YYEKEE (reference sequence). There are 14 residues in the CDR3. CDR3 in amino acids: CASSRQGADTEAFF. The DNA of the CDR3 is TGTGCCAGCAGCCGGCAGGGGGCTGACACTGAAGCTTTCTTT.

The gene calls are TRBV19 and TRBJ1-5; 7 bases map to TRBD1. Germline assignment: CDR1 LNHDA and CDR2 SQIVND (reference sequence). This CDR3 region has 14 residues. With 5 bases clipped from V and 5 bases from J, the junction kept 6 bases outside the gene matches. The CDR3: CASSETGSYQPQHF. Here the CDR3 DNA reads TGTGCCAGTAGTGAGACAGGGAGTTATCAGCCCCAGCATTTT.

DNA of the CDR3: TGTGCCAGCTCACCACAGGGGATGGACACTGAAGCTTTCTTT. Protein product: CASSPQGMDTEAFF. This chain joins TRBV18 and TRBJ1-1; D is possibly TRBD1 (5 bases). Trimming took 1 base from V and 3 from J, leaving 9 bases between them. Germline CDR1 is KGHSH and CDR2 is LQKENI. There are 14 residues in the CDR3.

This clone was observed once. This chain connects TRBV7-2 to TRBJ2-2, with unresolved D. The germline V gene encodes CDR1 SGHTA and CDR2 FQGNSA. V was shortened by 5 bases and J by 8 bases, with 9 bases between the two germline ends. CDR3 length: 12 amino acids. CDR3: CASSPLIGELFF. The DNA of the CDR3 is TGTGCCAGCAGCCCCCTCATAGGGGAGCTGTTTTTT. Drawing the rest from reference TRBV7-2 and TRBJ2-2, the complete variable domain is GAGVSQSPSNKVTEKGKDVELRCDPISGHTALYWYRQSLGQGLEFLIYFQGNSAPDKSGLPSDRFSAERTGGSVSTLTIQRTQQEDSAVYLCASSPLIGELFFGEGSRLTVL.

This clone showed up just once. V gene TRBV29-1 combines with J gene TRBJ1-1; D not resolved. This CDR3 comprises 13 residues. V gave up 2 bases and J gave up 4 bases, with 11 bases separating them. CDR1 is SQVTM and CDR2 is ANQGSEA in the germline V gene. CDR3 protein: CSVERRLLTEAFF. The CDR3 DNA is TGCAGCGTTGAACGTCGGCTACTCACTGAAGCTTTCTTT.

The chain combines TRBV27 with TRBJ2-2, with D unclear. With 4 bases removed from V and 3 bases from J, the gap between germline ends came to 15 bases. Germline CDR1 MNHEY, CDR2 SMNVEV (reference sequence). CDR3 size: 16 residues. CDR3: CASSSPPGRHTGELFF. CDR3 sequence (DNA): TGTGCCAGCAGTTCCCCCCCCGGTCGGCACACCGGGGAGCTGTTTTTT.

This clone occurred once. This chain joins TRBV11-2 and TRBJ2-5; tentative D call: TRBD1 (5 bases). The CDR3 extends over 14 amino acids. Trimming removed 0 bases at V and 5 bases at J, with 10 bases between. Per the germline V gene, CDR1 is SGHAT and CDR2 is FQNNGV. CDR3 sequence (DNA): TGTGCCAGCAGCTTAGAGGGGCTTCGGGAGACCCAGTACTTC. Amino acids: CASSLEGLRETQYF.

The count of this clone is one. The chain carries TRBV5-6 and TRBJ2-4; D gene unclear. This CDR3 is built from 12 residues. Germline V lookup: CDR1 SGHDT, CDR2 YYEEEE. V was shortened by 0 bases and J by 7 bases, with 5 bases between the two germline ends. The chain's CDR3 is CASSLARNIQYF. For the CDR3, the DNA is TGTGCCAGCAGCTTGGCACGGAACATTCAGTACTTC.